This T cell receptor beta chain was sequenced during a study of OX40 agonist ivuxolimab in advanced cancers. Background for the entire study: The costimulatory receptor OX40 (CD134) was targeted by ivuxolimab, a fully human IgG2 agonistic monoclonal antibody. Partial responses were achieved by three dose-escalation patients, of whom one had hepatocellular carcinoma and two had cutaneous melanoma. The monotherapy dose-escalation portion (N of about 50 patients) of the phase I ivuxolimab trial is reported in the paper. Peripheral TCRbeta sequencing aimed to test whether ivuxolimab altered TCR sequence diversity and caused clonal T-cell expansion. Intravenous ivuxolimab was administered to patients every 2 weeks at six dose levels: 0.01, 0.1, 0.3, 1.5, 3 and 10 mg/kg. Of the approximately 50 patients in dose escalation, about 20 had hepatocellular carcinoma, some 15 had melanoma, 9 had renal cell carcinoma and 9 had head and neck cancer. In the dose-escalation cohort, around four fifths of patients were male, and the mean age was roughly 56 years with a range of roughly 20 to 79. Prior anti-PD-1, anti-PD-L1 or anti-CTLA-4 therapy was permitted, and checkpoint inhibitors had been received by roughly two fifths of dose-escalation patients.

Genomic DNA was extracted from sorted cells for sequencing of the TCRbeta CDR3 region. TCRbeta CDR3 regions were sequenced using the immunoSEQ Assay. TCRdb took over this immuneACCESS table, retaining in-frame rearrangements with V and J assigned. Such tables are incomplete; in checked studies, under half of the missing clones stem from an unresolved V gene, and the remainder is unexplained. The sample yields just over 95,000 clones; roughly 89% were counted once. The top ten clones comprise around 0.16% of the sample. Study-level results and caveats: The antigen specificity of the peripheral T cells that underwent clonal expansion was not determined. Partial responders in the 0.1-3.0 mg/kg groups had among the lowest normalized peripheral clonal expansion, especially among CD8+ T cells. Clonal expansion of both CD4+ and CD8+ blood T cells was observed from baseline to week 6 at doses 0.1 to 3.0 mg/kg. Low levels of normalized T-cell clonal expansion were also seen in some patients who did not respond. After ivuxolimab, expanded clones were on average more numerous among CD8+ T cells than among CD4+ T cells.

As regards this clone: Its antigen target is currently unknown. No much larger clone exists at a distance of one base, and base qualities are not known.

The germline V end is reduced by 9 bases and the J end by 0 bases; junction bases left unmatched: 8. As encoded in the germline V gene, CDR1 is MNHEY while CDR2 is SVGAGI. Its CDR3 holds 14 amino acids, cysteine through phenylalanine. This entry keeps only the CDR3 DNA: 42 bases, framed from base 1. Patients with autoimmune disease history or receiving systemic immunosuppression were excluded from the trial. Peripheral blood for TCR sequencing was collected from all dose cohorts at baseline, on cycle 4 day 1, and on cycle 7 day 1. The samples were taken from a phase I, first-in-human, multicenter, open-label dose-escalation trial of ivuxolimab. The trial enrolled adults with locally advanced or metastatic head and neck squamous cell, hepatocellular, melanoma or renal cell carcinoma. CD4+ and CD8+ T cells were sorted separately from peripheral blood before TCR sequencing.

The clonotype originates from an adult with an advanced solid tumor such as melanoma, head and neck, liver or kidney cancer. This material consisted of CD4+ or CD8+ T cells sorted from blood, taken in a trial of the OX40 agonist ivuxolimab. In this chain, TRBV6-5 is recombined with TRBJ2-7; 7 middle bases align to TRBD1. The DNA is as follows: TGTGCCAGGGGGTTGACAGGGAGCTCCTACGAGCAGTACTTC. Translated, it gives CARGLTGSSYEQYF.